This T cell receptor (beta chain) was recovered during a study of HIV-infected patients and healthy controls. 500 ng RNA was reverse transcribed with alpha and beta constant-region primers. Each of the alpha and beta chains got its own library through chain-specific third strand synthesis with indices. Each molecule carried a 12-nucleotide identifier made of two joined random hexamers added before amplification. A single record per CDR3 protein comes from TCRdb applying MiXCR to the 5' RACE reads. The data contain some 9,800 distinct CDR3 sequences, 7% to 9% of them singletons. This clonotype was found many times. The target antigen is unknown. The length of the CDR3 is 16 residues. Per germline, CDR1 SGHDT and CDR2 YYEEEE. V dropped 1 base and J dropped 1 base, with 15 bases sitting between them. The repertoire came from unfractionated whole blood and reflected all unsorted peripheral T cells. Whole-study results and caveats: HIV+ repertoires were severely depleted of MAIT alpha-chain CDR3s, unlike healthy controls.

The gene calls are TRBV5-6 and TRBJ2-7; unclear D gene. Sequenced: blood. This receptor was obtained from an adult in good health. CDR3 bases: TGTGCCAGCAGCTTGTTCCGCGACTGGCAATCCTACGAGCAGTACTTC. It encodes CASSLFRDWQSYEQYF. Drawing the rest from reference TRBV5-6 and TRBJ2-7, the complete variable domain is DAGVTQSPTHLIKTRGQQVTLRCSPKSGHDTVSWYQQALGQGPQFIFQYYEEEERQRGNFPDRFSGHQFPNYSSELNVNALLLGDSALYLCASSLFRDWQSYEQYFGPGTRLTVT.